This record looks at one TCR beta chain sequence and its context. There are a few counts of this clone. Its antigen is unknown. No base qualities exist here, and no much larger clone lies one base off it. This entry comes from a study of blood T cell repertoires in COVID-19 (dated by TCRdb to 2018 to 2021). With respect to the entire study: The collaborator samples originated in the United States, Italy and Spain and spanned the acute and convalescent phases of COVID-19. The prospective study material was composed of cDNA or gDNA derived from T cells, B-cell-depleted T cells, or PBMCs. Deeply sampled blood TCRbeta repertoires from subjects exposed to, actively infected with, or recovered from COVID-19 were included in the dataset. The repertoires were made available in a free public database intended to serve as a resource for research on the immune response to SARS-CoV-2. Samples came from the ongoing ImmuneRACE study (first 160 participants) plus 1,254 subjects from 6 global collaborators. A de-identified subject ID, COVID-19 status, age in years and sex were almost always included in the sample metadata. HLA class I and class II types, where available, came from metadata supplied by the sample provider rather than from assay-based typing. Results and caveats for the whole study, not just this receptor: How much clinical and demographic metadata was included differed by source and by participant, and the metadata was provided uncurated.

Collaborating institutions collected whole blood in K2EDTA tubes following their own protocols. For TCRbeta analysis, collaborator samples were shipped as frozen whole blood, as isolated PBMCs, or as DNA extracted from either sample type. Sequences SGHRS (CDR1) and YFSETQ (CDR2) are obtained from the germline V gene. Deletion took 0 bases off V and 0 bases off J, with a span of 11 bases between the germline ends. CDR3 length: 16 amino acids, cysteine to phenylalanine. The CDR3 DNA has 48 bases and is translated from base 1. The immunoSEQ Assay, a bias-controlled multiplex PCR, was used to amplify TCRbeta CDR3 regions from genomic DNA. On the authors' methods: The number of nucleated cells in each sample was estimated by amplification of reference gene primers within the assay. Sequence reads were collapsed and filtered to measure the absolute abundance of every unique TCRbeta CDR3 rearrangement. Productive Simpson clonality was computed per sample as the square root of Simpson's diversity index over productive rearrangements. Entries here come from immuneACCESS through TCRdb and include only in-frame sequences with V and J called. Some clones fail to appear in such tables; in the studies checked, an unresolved V gene covers under half of the shortfall, and the cause of the remainder is unknown. V, J and clone size reflect that table, while D and trimming were determined from the DNA. This sample lists roughly 100,000 clones; about four fifths were detected once. The ten largest clones add up to 14% of the sample.

Sample: peripheral blood. Here the chain combines TRBV5-1 and TRBJ2-3; TRBD1 is a weak D gene call, 6 bases matching. The receptor was derived from a woman aged 55 to 70 with acute or convalescent COVID-19. In nucleotide form, the sequence is TGCGCCAGCAGCTTGGTTCTGGGGGCGAGCACAGATACGCAGTATTTT. It translates as CASSLVLGASTDTQYF.